This T cell receptor (beta chain) was sequenced in a study of blood T cell repertoires in COVID-19. For the study at large: Spain, Italy and the United States supplied samples that represented acute and convalescent COVID-19.

Original handling: From reference gene primer amplification, estimates of nucleated cell counts were derived. Measured with immunoSEQ multiplex PCR; TCRdb has only the in-frame clones, and not every one. Clonal size and the V and J genes are those of that table, whereas D and trimming came from the DNA. This table has fewer than 350,000 clones, more than 75% appearing once. V was clipped by 6 bases and J by 4 bases, with 10 bases between them. The CDR3 sequence is 13 residues long. Germline CDR1 MNHNY, CDR2 SVGAGI (reference sequence). The source material was peripheral blood. The sequence was collected from a woman aged 50 to 60 who had recovered from COVID-19. The chain recombines TRBV6-6 with TRBJ1-5, with D tentatively TRBD1 (6 bases). The CDR3 coding sequence is TGTGCCAGCAGCCCAGGGGCAAATCAGCCCCAGCATTTT. It is translated as CASSPGANQPQHF.